Each of the 32 T cell receptor beta chains below was sequenced from the same sample in a study of CD8 T cells in ankylosing spondylitis (dated by TCRdb to the late 2010s). What the work shows at the level of the full study, not this receptor alone: Blood from ankylosing spondylitis patients appeared to be characterized by a TCR beta motif composed of under 10 highly homologous amino acid variants.

Their recognized antigens are unknown. The library was prepared using 5' RACE. This sample was sequenced with an Illumina HiSeq 2500. TCRdb applied fastp at Q25 and MiXCR to the public reads, then kept only in-frame beta chains. Every distinct CDR3 protein forms one entry, paired with its most common genes and DNA. The sample records 650,000 to 800,000 distinct CDR3 sequences, 15% to 20% of which are singletons. Of the sample, under 20% falls within the top ten clones. Sample: blood, either unsorted or a sorted T cell fraction (not recorded which). Receptor source: a male donor with ankylosing spondylitis.

This clonotype was picked up a small number of times. The genes are TRBV7-9 and TRBJ2-2; possibly TRBD1 or TRBD2 for D (6 bases each). V shed 10 bases and J shed 2 bases, with 14 bases lying between them. Germline CDR1 is SEHNR and CDR2 is FQNEAQ (reference sequence). The CDR3 loop spans 14 amino acids. CDR3 residues: CANYRGLNTGELFF. As DNA, the CDR3 is TGTGCCAACTACCGGGGGCTTAACACCGGGGAGCTGTTTTTT.

The CDR3 DNA reads as TGCAGCGTTGTGGTGGGGGCCGAGCAGTACTTC. Its protein product is CSVVVGAEQYF. The rearrangement links TRBV29-1 to TRBJ2-7; D possibly corresponds to TRBD1 (6 bases). The germline V gene has CDR1 SQVTM and CDR2 ANQGSEA. Trimming removed 4 bases from V and 6 bases from J, with 10 bases in between. The CDR3 is made up of 11 amino acids.

This clonotype was seen ten or more times. This chain joins TRBV3-1 and TRBJ1-6; D not resolved. V lost 4 bases and J 3 bases, leaving 13 bases between the germline ends. Germline loops: CDR1 LGHDT, CDR2 YNNKEL (reference sequence). This CDR3 has 16 residues. CDR3 amino acids: CASSPSAPFYNSPLHF. CDR3 nucleotide sequence: TGTGCCAGCAGCCCCTCAGCACCTTTCTATAATTCACCCCTCCACTTT.

This clonotype occurred a few times. The chain employs TRBV12-3 or TRBV12-4 and TRBJ2-3; D remains unclear. V lost 8 bases, J lost 0 bases, and 18 bases lay in between. The CDR3 is 16 residues long. In DNA, the CDR3 is TGTGCCAGCGGCCAAGGTATGGTCGCAAGCACAGATACGCAGTATTTT. This encodes CASGQGMVASTDTQYF.

This clonotype was counted a few times. The chain recombines TRBV6-1 with TRBJ2-2; D not resolved. CDR1 and CDR2 (germline): MNHNS, SASEGT. The V gene lost 8 bases and the J gene lost 1 base, with 14 bases spanning the gap. The CDR3 is made up of 15 amino acids. Here the CDR3 DNA reads TGTGCCAGCGAAATCCAGAGAATGAACACCGGGGAGCTGTTTTTT. Amino acids: CASEIQRMNTGELFF.

This chain links TRBV5-5 with TRBJ2-3, with 9 positions matching TRBD1. Losses at the gene ends were 4 bases for V and 4 bases for J; bases not matched to a gene: 10. The V gene's germline CDR1 is SGHKS and CDR2 YYEKEE (reference sequence). The CDR3 loop spans 16 amino acids. The chain's CDR3 is CASSPPRTGVSDTQYF. The CDR3 bases are TGTGCCAGCAGCCCCCCGAGGACAGGGGTTTCAGATACGCAGTATTTT.

In its sample, this clonotype was seen a few times. The gene calls are TRBV4-2 and TRBJ1-2; no reliable D call. Germline CDR1 reads LGHNA; CDR2 reads YNFKEQ. V was pared by 0 bases and J by 5 bases, with 7 bases between. The CDR3 loop spans 13 amino acids. The CDR3 region is CASSQETRYGYTF. The CDR3 bases are TGTGCCAGCAGCCAAGAGACGCGGTATGGCTACACCTTC.

This chain connects TRBV6-5 to TRBJ1-2; perhaps TRBD1 as D (6 bases). Looked up from germline, CDR1 is MNHEY and CDR2 is SVGAGI. Trimming pared 0 bases from V and 7 bases from J, leaving 12 bases between. The CDR3 covers 14 residues. CDR3 amino acids: CASSYSGHSGGYTF. In nucleotides, the CDR3 is TGTGCCAGCAGTTACTCGGGACATTCTGGTGGCTACACCTTC.

This clonotype was counted a few times. The chain recombines TRBV18 with TRBJ2-7; D could derive from TRBD1 or TRBD2 (5 bases each). Germline assignment: CDR1 KGHSH and CDR2 LQKENI. This CDR3 has 13 residues. V lost 5 bases, J lost 3 bases, and 11 bases lay in between. This CDR3 is CASSYGTNYEQYF. The CDR3 DNA is TGTGCCAGCTCATACGGGACCAACTACGAGCAGTACTTC.

This clonotype was counted a few times. The chain combines TRBV12-3 or TRBV12-4 with TRBJ2-1, with D hard to call. The CDR3 covers 15 residues. Trimming shortened V by 3 bases and J by 6 bases, and 15 bases separated the two germline ends. In DNA, the CDR3 is TGTGCCAGCAGTTTGCTCTCGCAGTTTGGCAATGAGCAGTTCTTC. This gives the protein CASSLLSQFGNEQFF.

This clonotype was seen more than once but under ten times. The chain joins TRBV7-9 to TRBJ1-1; no firm D call. Germline V lookup: CDR1 SEHNR, CDR2 FQNEAQ (reference sequence). The CDR3 is 14 amino acids. The V and J ends lost 1 base and 8 bases respectively, with 14 bases between them. The DNA for the CDR3 is TGTGCCAGCAGCTTAGGTCTGGGGATGAGGGAAGCTTTCTTT. This encodes CASSLGLGMREAFF.

This rearrangement joins TRBV12-3 or TRBV12-4 to TRBJ2-3, with unresolved D. The CDR3 extends over 15 amino acids. The ends were cut back, 3 bases at V and 1 base at J, with 11 bases in the middle. The CDR3 region has the DNA TGTGCCAGCAGTTTCGGCGGACCCGGCACAGATACGCAGTATTTT. It specifies CASSFGGPGTDTQYF.

The chain uses TRBV27 and TRBJ2-3; D ambiguous. The CDR3 sequence is 15 residues long. Trimming stripped 1 base from V and 0 bases from J, with 8 bases between. CDR1 MNHEY and CDR2 SMNVEV come from the germline V gene (reference sequence). This CDR3 is CASSLFAGSTDTQYF. CDR3 DNA: TGTGCCAGCAGTTTATTCGCAGGAAGCACAGATACGCAGTATTTT.

This clonotype was seen only a few times. This chain connects TRBV18 to TRBJ2-1; unclear D gene. The CDR3 is 14 residues long. Germline V gene lookup returns CDR1 KGHSH and CDR2 LQKENI. V lost 6 bases to trimming and J lost 3 bases, with 12 bases between them. CDR3 nucleotide sequence: TGTGCCAGCTCCAGCCAGTCAGGCTACAATGAGCAGTTCTTC. Protein sequence: CASSSQSGYNEQFF.

A few counts support this clonotype. This chain connects TRBV12-3 or TRBV12-4 to TRBJ2-2; D may correspond to TRBD1 or TRBD2 (5 bases each). V lost 2 bases to trimming and J lost 6 bases, with 10 bases between them. CDR3 size: 14 residues. CDR3 loop: CASSLYQGPGELFF. CDR3 sequence (DNA): TGTGCCAGCAGTTTATATCAGGGACCCGGGGAGCTGTTTTTT.

The chain is built from TRBV11-2 and TRBJ2-5; D unclear. CDR1 and CDR2 from the germline V gene are SGHAT and FQNNGV. The V end lost 1 base, the J end lost 5 bases, and 14 bases lay between the germline ends. The CDR3 length is 15 residues. The CDR3 reads CASSLVMGLQETQYF. Here the CDR3 DNA reads TGTGCCAGCAGCTTAGTGATGGGGTTGCAGGAGACCCAGTACTTC.

The V gene is TRBV6-5, the J gene TRBJ2-3; TRBD2 is a possible D gene (6 bases). This CDR3 has 16 residues. Germline lookup yields CDR1 MNHEY and CDR2 SVGAGI. Trimming took off 4 bases at V and 1 base at J, with 15 bases between the two ends. This chain's CDR3 is CASSLERVEGTDTQYF. CDR3 coding DNA: TGTGCCAGCAGTTTGGAGCGGGTGGAGGGCACAGATACGCAGTATTTT.

This chain connects TRBV4-3 to TRBJ1-5; D uncertain. V shed 0 bases and J shed 6 bases, with 12 bases lying between them. The length of the CDR3 is 15 residues. CDR1 and CDR2 (germline): LGHNA, YSLEER. CDR3: CASSQDIRLGQPQHF. CDR3 sequence (DNA): TGCGCCAGCAGCCAAGATATCCGTTTGGGTCAGCCCCAGCATTTT.

This clonotype was counted only a few times. The chain has TRBV5-1 and TRBJ2-1; 11 positions match TRBD2. The V gene's germline CDR1 is SGHRS and CDR2 YFSETQ. The CDR3 length is 17 residues. With 5 bases clipped from V and 3 bases from J, the junction kept 10 bases outside the gene matches. CDR3 sequence (DNA): TGCGCCAGCAGTTTCCTAGGACTAGCGGGTGACTACAATGAGCAGTTCTTC. It yields the protein CASSFLGLAGDYNEQFF.

This clonotype was seen ten or more times. The rearrangement links TRBV15 to TRBJ1-5; D not resolved. The CDR3 is 14 amino acids. From germline, CDR1 is LNHNV and CDR2 YYDKDF (reference sequence). V lost 0 bases and J lost 1, with 4 bases in between. CDR3 sequence: CATSRDRSNQPQHF. The CDR3 coding sequence is TGTGCCACCAGCAGAGATCGGAGCAATCAGCCCCAGCATTTT.

This clonotype has at least ten counts. The J gene is TRBJ2-2, the V gene TRBV6-4; D unclear. The germline CDR1 and CDR2 sequences are MRHNA and SNTAGT. The CDR3 covers 15 residues. Trimming removed 0 bases at V and 3 bases at J, with 8 bases between. The CDR3 bases are TGTGCCAGCAGTGACTCGATGGCGGACACCGGGGAGCTGTTTTTT. Translating it yields CASSDSMADTGELFF.

This clonotype was counted a few times. The V call is TRBV12-3 or TRBV12-4, the J call TRBJ1-1, with D possibly matching TRBD1 (5 bases). With 4 bases removed from V and 1 base from J, the gap between germline ends came to 10 bases. The CDR3 spans 14 residues. The CDR3 loop is CASSSFDRNTEAFF. Here the CDR3 DNA reads TGTGCCAGCAGTTCTTTCGACAGGAACACTGAAGCTTTCTTT.

The chain recombines TRBV4-1 with TRBJ1-2, with no clear D. CDR3 length: 14 amino acids. Trimming stripped 1 base from V and 5 bases from J, with 11 bases between. CDR1 is MGHRA, CDR2 YSYEKL, per germline. The DNA of the CDR3 is TGCGCCAGCAGCCAAGCTTCTGTCGTTTATGGCTACACCTTC. This gives the protein CASSQASVVYGYTF.

This clonotype was observed a handful of times. The chain couples TRBV12-3 or TRBV12-4 to TRBJ2-7, with D possibly TRBD2 on 7 matching bases. V dropped 0 bases and J dropped 0 bases, with 15 bases sitting between them. The CDR3 runs 17 residues. CDR3 protein: CASSLAVGGGGSYEQYF. CDR3 in DNA: TGTGCCAGCAGTTTAGCGGTGGGCGGGGGCGGCTCCTACGAGCAGTACTTC.

This rearrangement joins TRBV3-1 to TRBJ1-4; 10 nucleotides align to TRBD1. With V trimmed by 1 base and J by 0 bases, 2 bases remained unmatched. The CDR3 spans 17 residues. Germline V gives CDR1 LGHDT, CDR2 YNNKEL (reference sequence). CDR3 residues: CASSQAGTGATNEKLFF. The CDR3 nucleotides are TGTGCCAGCAGCCAAGCCGGGACAGGGGCAACTAATGAAAAACTGTTTTTT.

This clonotype was detected ten times or more. J is TRBJ2-3 and V is TRBV3-1; perhaps TRBD1 as D (5 bases). CDR3 size: 13 residues. Trimming stripped 6 bases from V and 1 base from J, with 8 bases between. Germline V gene lookup returns CDR1 LGHDT and CDR2 YNNKEL (reference sequence). CDR3 sequence: CASRLQGTDTQYF. The CDR3 region has the DNA TGTGCCAGCAGGCTACAGGGCACAGATACGCAGTATTTT.

This clonotype was recorded a few times. The chain employs TRBV5-1 and TRBJ2-7, with 10 bases lining up with TRBD1. V lost 1 base and J lost 1; bases outside the gene matches: 8. CDR1 and CDR2 from the germline V gene are SGHRS and YFSETQ. CDR3 length equals 17 residues. CDR3 DNA sequence: TGCGCCAGCAGCTTGAATGTTCGGACAGGGGGTTCCTACGAGCAGTACTTC. Translation: CASSLNVRTGGSYEQYF.

This clonotype was detected only a few times. V and J are TRBV25-1 and TRBJ2-5; weak D call: TRBD2 (6 bases). The V gene lost 2 bases and the J gene lost 9 bases, with 22 bases spanning the gap. The germline CDR1 and CDR2 sequences are MGHDK and SYGVNS. The CDR3 runs 16 residues. The CDR3: CASSEEAEVGGMAQYF. CDR3 in DNA: TGTGCCAGCAGTGAAGAAGCGGAAGTCGGCGGGATGGCCCAGTACTTC.

This clonotype was found once. The V call is TRBV2, the J call TRBJ1-1; weak D call: TRBD1 (5 bases). The CDR3 loop spans 13 amino acids. Germline-derived CDR1 and CDR2 are SNHLY and FYNNEI. V was trimmed by 11 bases and J by 3 bases, leaving 16 bases between them. CDR3 sequence reads: CARTGVRDTEAFF. CDR3 DNA sequence: TGTGCCCGCACCGGGGTCAGGGACACTGAAGCTTTCTTT.

The rearrangement links TRBV9 to TRBJ1-2; no reliable D call. This CDR3 region has 14 residues. Germline lookup yields CDR1 SGDLS and CDR2 YYNGEE. V lost 0 bases and J lost 8, with 14 bases in between. For the CDR3, the DNA is TGTGCCAGCAGCGTAGCTTCCTCCTCTGGGGGCTACACCTTC. It encodes CASSVASSSGGYTF. The variable domain in full, with the rest retrieved from reference TRBV9 and TRBJ1-2, is DSGVTQTPKHLITATGQRVTLRCSPRSGDLSVYWYQQSLDQGLQFLIQYYNGEERAKGNILERFSAQQFPDLHSELNLSSLELGDSALYFCASSVASSSGGYTFGSGTRLTVV.

V gene TRBV13 combines with J gene TRBJ1-1, with D unclear. The CDR3 length is 16 residues. V was clipped by 5 bases and J by 3 bases, with 19 bases between them. The germline V gene has CDR1 PRHDT and CDR2 FYEKMQ (reference sequence). The CDR3 nucleotides read TGTGCCAGCAGCCTCTACCCGAAAAATGGGGACACTGAAGCTTTCTTT. This encodes CASSLYPKNGDTEAFF.

This clonotype was seen many times. This sequence joins TRBV30 and TRBJ1-5; D may be TRBD1 (5 bases). This CDR3 comprises 14 residues. Germline V lookup: CDR1 GTSNPN, CDR2 SVGIG (reference sequence). Trimming left V 0 bases short and J 5 bases short, with 11 bases between. The CDR3 nucleotides read TGTGCCTGGAGTGTATCGGGGCTTGATCAGCCCCAGCATTTT. Amino acid sequence: CAWSVSGLDQPQHF.